This T cell receptor (beta chain) is from a study of blood T cell repertoires in COVID-19. Whole-study context: Sites across the United States, Italy and Spain contributed samples from acute and convalescent COVID-19. T cells, B-cell-depleted T cells, or PBMCs provided the cDNA or gDNA that served as material.

The CDR3 is 15 residues long. Germline V gene lookup returns CDR1 LGHNT and CDR2 FRNRAP. Trimming cost V 5 bases and J 2 bases; bases outside gene matches: 6. Per the authors' pipeline: Amplifying reference gene primers gave estimates of nucleated cell counts. This table comes from immunoSEQ multiplex PCR, and its TCRdb copy is limited to in-frame clones, with some not included. V, J and clone size reflect that table, while D and trimming were determined from the DNA. Of some 88,000 clones in the sample, approximately 86% are singletons; the top ten hold less than 8.5%. The chain combines TRBV12-5 with TRBJ1-3; TRBD1 matches 7 bases. Sequenced material: peripheral blood. The clonotype originates from a man aged 55-75 years with acute or convalescent COVID-19. CDR3 protein: CASGPRTGAGNTIYF. Here the CDR3 DNA reads TGTGCTAGTGGTCCCCGCACAGGGGCTGGAAACACCATATATTTT.